This T cell receptor beta chain is drawn from a study of PD-1 blockade in classical Hodgkin lymphoma (dated by TCRdb to the early 2020s). Concerning the study at large: Nivolumab dosing was 3 mg/kg intravenously every 2 weeks, continuing until either disease progression or unacceptable toxicity. To define a peripheral blood immune signature of response to PD-1 blockade in classical Hodgkin lymphoma, the study combined TCR beta sequencing with CyTOF.

The intended sense of this specimen's time point label: cycle 1 day 1 (C1D1), immediately before nivolumab initiation. All trial patients had relapsed after autologous stem cell transplantation, with cohorts A, B and C differing in prior brentuximab vedotin exposure. The trial cohort was composed of approximately 56 patients with relapsed/refractory classical Hodgkin lymphoma, for whom complete response, partial response or progressive disease was recorded as best overall response. In the multi-cohort phase II CheckMate 205 trial, trial patients received single-agent nivolumab. An independent review committee assessed best overall response by applying the 2007 International Working Group response criteria. Trial PBMCs were collected just before the start of nivolumab (C1D1) and during therapy at cycle 2 day 1 and cycle 4 day 1. Peripheral blood was collected in 8 mL Vacutainer Cell Preparation Tubes, from which PBMCs were isolated by centrifugation and then cryopreserved.

The CDR3 holds 15 amino acids from the cysteine to the phenylalanine. Left in the record is the CDR3 DNA by itself, 45 bases read in frame from the first base. V is pared back by 0 bases and J by 8 bases, with 17 bases lying between the germline termini. Based on the germline V gene (reference sequence), the CDR1 and CDR2 sequences are GTSNPN and SVGIG. Genomic DNA was isolated using the Qiagen DNeasy kit from unsorted PBMCs as well as from negatively selected CD4+ and CD8+ fractions. Amplification of TCR beta CDR3 regions was done by immunoSEQ multiplex PCR with primers that anneal to V and J segments. Amplification bias was minimized using a synthetic immune receptor repertoire, and residual bias was removed computationally after sequencing. The source study handled its data this way. Custom Python scripts were used to quantify repertoire diversity as the Shannon entropy index. Unsorted, CD4+ and CD8+ repertoires were examined separately, except in combined analyses, for which CD4+ and CD8+ sequences were merged in silico. Clonal expansion was defined as at least a 2-fold frequency increase after treatment relative to C1D1, with a pseudocount of 0.5 for undetected baseline clones. Clones with 0 or 1 copy at C1D1 were defined as singleton clones, while clones with 2 or more copies were defined as non-singleton clones. Clones expanded in unsorted samples were labelled as CD4+, CD8+ or unknown by matching protein sequences in sorted samples from the same patient. Wilcoxon tests on paired samples were used to test diversity changes from C1D1 to C4D1. TCRdb took over this immuneACCESS table, retaining in-frame rearrangements with V and J assigned. Such tables are incomplete; in checked studies, under half of the missing clones stem from an unresolved V gene, and the remainder is unexplained. V, J and clone size derive from that table, while D and trimming were established from the DNA sequence. For this sample there are around 96,000 clones; approximately 88% appear just once. In total, the top ten clones hold 9% to 15% of the sample.

Details on this clone: Its antigen remains unidentified. Base qualities are not recorded, but no much larger clone differs from it by a single base.

Overall results and qualifications from the work: Baseline TCR diversity was reported to be lower in newly diagnosed patients than in healthy donors and to be lower still in relapsed/refractory patients. The study was restricted to a single clinical trial cohort, and the causes of repertoire differences, possibly disease activity or prior therapy, were left undefined. Trial patients achieving complete response had baseline diversity similar to newly diagnosed patients, whereas partial responders and progressors had significantly lower diversity. CD4+ but not CD8+ TCR diversity rose significantly by C4D1 (p=0.0027 vs p=0.16), most apparent in complete responders (p=0.02). Diversity was lower in patients who began nivolumab less than 1 year after ASCT, so these patients were left out of later analyses to avoid confounding by immune reconstitution.

The sequence was collected from a human donor with classical Hodgkin lymphoma. The source material was peripheral blood mononuclear cells (PBMCs), sampled at baseline. This chain joins TRBV30 to TRBJ2-1, with TRBD2 tentatively as D gene (5 bases match). The nucleotides are TGTGCCTGGAGTGTAGGAGGAAGGAGGTCCGATGAGCAGTTCTTC. It translates to CAWSVGGRRSDEQFF.